This T cell receptor (beta chain) appears in the sequencing data of a study of CD8+CD57+ T cells in acquired aplastic anemia. In patients chosen for sequencing, flow cytometry had shown CD8+CD57+ cell expansion. Therapy had not been given to patients before blood sampling. This clonotype was detected only a few times. Profiles of TCR beta VDJ and CDR3 were generated from a genomic DNA template. One entry per CDR3 protein results from TCRdb running MiXCR on the reads. The sample has hundreds of thousands of distinct CDR3 sequences; about a third are singletons. Sequences were obtained from sorted CD4+, CD8+, or CD8+CD57+ T cells (not recorded which) from PBMCs. The receptor comes from a human donor with aplastic anemia.

The CDR3 nucleotides read TGCGCCAGCAGCCAATCGGACAACTATAATTCACCCCTCCACTTT. Its protein product is CASSQSDNYNSPLHF. The gene calls are TRBV4-1 and TRBJ1-6, with D possibly being TRBD1 (5 bases). Germline loops: CDR1 MGHRA, CDR2 YSYEKL. V was trimmed by 2 bases and J by 3 bases, leaving 8 bases between them. This CDR3 region has 15 residues.